Below are 9 T cell receptor beta chains sequenced from a single sample in a study of T cell responses to AZD1222 COVID-19 vaccine. The repertoire was sequenced with immunoSEQ multiplex PCR; TCRdb's copy has only in-frame clones and lacks some. The top ten hold roughly a quarter of the sample, which has 150,000 to 200,000 clones, about 88% seen once. The sequences come from peripheral blood, collected 28 days after the second AZD1222 dose. The source is an adult who received the AZD1222 COVID-19 vaccine.

The chain combines TRBV19 with TRBJ2-3, with 7 bases lining up with TRBD2. The length of the CDR3 is 18 residues. From germline, CDR1 is LNHDA and CDR2 SQIVND (reference sequence). V shed 2 bases and J 2 bases; nucleotides not matched to a gene: 13. CDR3: CASSILFEGGLNTDTQYF. The CDR3 DNA follows: TGTGCCAGTAGTATACTCTTTGAGGGAGGGCTAAACACAGATACGCAGTATTTT.

The chain employs TRBV4-3 and TRBJ1-5; D not resolved. The CDR3 is made up of 15 amino acids. V shed 1 base and J shed 7 bases, with 14 bases lying between them. Germline loops: CDR1 LGHNA, CDR2 YSLEER. This CDR3 reads CASSQVLTAGQPQHF. Written as DNA, the CDR3 is TGCGCCAGCAGCCAAGTACTTACCGCGGGACAGCCCCAGCATTTT.

This clone was seen a handful of times. The rearrangement links TRBV6-5 to TRBJ2-7; 7 bases line up with TRBD2. With 0 bases clipped from V and 2 bases from J, the junction kept 7 bases outside the gene matches. CDR1 and CDR2 (germline): MNHEY, SVGAGI. The CDR3 has 16 amino acids. As DNA, the CDR3 is TGTGCCAGCAGTTACTCGGGCGGGAGTGCCGCCTACGAGCAGTACTTC. Translation: CASSYSGGSAAYEQYF.

The chain couples TRBV5-1 to TRBJ1-3; D not certain. Trimming took off 0 bases at V and 4 bases at J, with 11 bases between the two ends. Germline assignment: CDR1 SGHRS and CDR2 YFSETQ. The CDR3 spans 15 residues. DNA of the CDR3: TGCGCCAGCAGCTTGGCCAAGGGCTCGGGAAACACCATATATTTT. Protein: CASSLAKGSGNTIYF.

The chain is built from TRBV28 and TRBJ2-2; no reliable D call. V shed 1 base and J shed 3 bases, with 12 bases lying between them. The CDR3 runs 16 residues. Germline V gene data show CDR1 as MDHEN and CDR2 as SYDVKM. CDR3 sequence (DNA): TGTGCCAGCAGTTTATTTGGTGGGCGCCACACCGGGGAGCTGTTTTTT. Its protein is CASSLFGGRHTGELFF. Together with reference TRBV28 and TRBJ2-2, the CDR3 gives the full variable domain: DVKVTQSSRYLVKRTGEKVFLECVQDMDHENMFWYRQDPGLGLRLIYFSYDVKMKEKGDIPEGYSVSREKKERFSLILESASTNQTSMYLCASSLFGGRHTGELFFGEGSRLTVL.

This clone was detected a few times. The V call is TRBV7-9, the J call TRBJ1-5, with a weak D call TRBD1 (6 bases). CDR3 size: 15 residues. Germline V gene lookup returns CDR1 SEHNR and CDR2 FQNEAQ (reference sequence). The germline V and J ends were trimmed by 5 bases and 9 bases, with 20 bases remaining between them. CDR3 sequence (DNA): TGTGCCAGCAGCGCGGCGACAGGCCCCCAGGTGCCCCAGCATTTT. This gives the protein CASSAATGPQVPQHF. The full variable domain, in which reference TRBV7-9 and TRBJ1-5 provide the parts outside the CDR3, is DTGVSQNPRHKITKRGQNVTFRCDPISEHNRLYWYRQTLGQGPEFLTYFQNEAQLEKSRLLSDRFSAERPKGSFSTLEIQRTEQGDSAMYLCASSAATGPQVPQHFGDGTRLSIL.

V is TRBV7-3 and J is TRBJ2-1; tentatively, D is TRBD1 (6 bases). In germline, CDR1 is SGHTA, CDR2 FQGTGA. This CDR3 has 16 residues. Trimming stripped 2 bases from V and 2 bases from J, with 13 bases between. The CDR3 nucleotides read TGTGCCAGCAGCTTAGCCGGGACAACCACCTACAATGAGCAGTTCTTC. It is translated as CASSLAGTTTYNEQFF. Based on the CDR3 plus reference TRBV7-3 and TRBJ2-1, the full variable domain is GAGVSQTPSNKVTEKGKYVELRCDPISGHTALYWYRQSLGQGPEFLIYFQGTGAADDSGLPNDRFFAVRPEGSVSTLKIQRTERGDSAVYLCASSLAGTTTYNEQFFGPGTRLTVL.

The J gene is TRBJ2-7, the V gene TRBV30; 8 bases match TRBD1. The CDR3 loop spans 13 amino acids. V was clipped by 4 bases and J by 6 bases; unmatched bases: 8. Per the germline V gene, CDR1 is GTSNPN and CDR2 is SVGIG (reference sequence). CDR3 loop: CAWNPTGVGEQYF. The DNA of the CDR3 is TGTGCCTGGAACCCGACAGGGGTCGGCGAGCAGTACTTC.

This clone was observed a handful of times. This chain joins TRBV5-6 and TRBJ2-2; 8 bases match TRBD2. With V trimmed by 2 bases and J by 5 bases, 5 bases remained unmatched. Per the germline V gene, CDR1 is SGHDT and CDR2 is YYEEEE. The CDR3 runs to 15 residues. CDR3 bases: TGTGCCAGCAGCTTCCAGCGGGAGAGGACCGGGGAGCTGTTTTTT. Protein sequence: CASSFQRERTGELFF.